This record covers a single T cell receptor (beta chain). This specimen belongs to a study of T cells in localized non-small cell lung cancer. The data were produced by immunoSEQ multiplex PCR, yet TCRdb's version contains in-frame clones alone and is incomplete. The table has 1,500 to 2,500 clones, more than 35% seen once. V lost 6 bases, J lost 1 base, and 13 bases lay in between. The CDR3 spans 14 residues. Per germline, CDR1 LNHDA and CDR2 SQIVND (reference sequence). Sequenced material: lung tumor tissue, taken before any cancer treatment. The sequence came from a male donor aged 60 or over with stage II lung adenocarcinoma. The rearrangement uses TRBV19 and TRBJ2-7; no definite D call. As DNA, the CDR3 is TGTGCCAGTAGGACGCAGCCTGGTTCCTACGAGCAGTACTTC. Protein: CASRTQPGSYEQYF.